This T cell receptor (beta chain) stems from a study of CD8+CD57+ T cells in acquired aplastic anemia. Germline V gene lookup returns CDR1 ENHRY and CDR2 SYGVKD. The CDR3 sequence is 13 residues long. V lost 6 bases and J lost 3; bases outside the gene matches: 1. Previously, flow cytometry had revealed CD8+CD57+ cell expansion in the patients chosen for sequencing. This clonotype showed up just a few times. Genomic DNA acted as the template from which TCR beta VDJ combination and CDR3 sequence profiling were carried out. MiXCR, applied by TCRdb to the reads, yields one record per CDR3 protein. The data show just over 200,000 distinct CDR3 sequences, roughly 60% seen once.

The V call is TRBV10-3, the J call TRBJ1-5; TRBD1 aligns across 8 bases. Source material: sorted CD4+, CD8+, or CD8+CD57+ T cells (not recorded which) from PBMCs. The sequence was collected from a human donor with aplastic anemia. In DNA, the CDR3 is TGTGCCATCAGGGGACAGGACAATCAGCCCCAGCATTTT. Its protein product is CAIRGQDNQPQHF.